The clone carrying this T cell receptor (beta chain) was recorded a few times. The antigen remains unidentified. Template material for amplifying TCR beta CDR3 regions consisted of RNA transcripts. The HTBI set primed first-round TCR CDR3 RT-PCR. TCRdb redid the calling of the multiplex PCR reads with MiXCR, one entry per CDR3 protein. The repertoire has 500,000 or so distinct CDR3 sequences, about a sixth of them found once; the top ten carry 17%. This record belongs to a study of T cells in Graves' hyperthyroidism and ophthalmopathy. About the research overall: Peripheral blood was acquired at first diagnosis, ahead of any therapy whatsoever. Whole-study results and caveats: In the blood, most expanded thyroid clonotypes above 0.001 appeared as well.

Fresh peripheral blood, about 9.3 ml, yielded the PBMCs. Material for sequencing was blood. The sequence came from a woman aged 18-29 years with Graves' ophthalmopathy.

CDR3 protein: CATREGTDTQYF. The CDR3 nucleotides read TGTGCCACCAGGGAGGGCACAGATACGCAGTATTTT. This sequence joins TRBV15 and TRBJ2-3, with TRBD2 as a possible D gene (5 bases). Germline assignment: CDR1 LNHNV and CDR2 YYDKDF (reference sequence). This CDR3 is 12 amino acids long. Trimming took 6 bases from V and 1 from J, leaving 5 bases between them.